These T cell receptor beta chains were read from a single sample in a study of tumor T cells in aggressive B-cell lymphoma. Clones were sequenced by immunoSEQ multiplex PCR, and TCRdb holds only the in-frame ones, with some missing. Among about 10,000 clones listed, around 91% were seen once. Sample: tumor tissue. Every receptor here comes from an adult with diffuse large B cell lymphoma. CDR3s include the opening cysteine and the closing phenylalanine or tryptophan.

j_call,cdr3_length,v_call,cdr3_aa
TRBJ1-5,13,TRBV6-5,CASSYQGWEPQHF
TRBJ2-7,13,TRBV19,CASSRTDSYEQYF
TRBJ2-7,14,TRBV6-5,CASSQAGRNYEQYF
TRBJ1-5,14,TRBV6-1,CASSGQGARQPQHF
TRBJ2-5,11,TRBV6-5,CASRRSETQYF
TRBJ2-3,16,TRBV28,CASSRQGYSGADTQYF
TRBJ1-2,15,TRBV23-1,CASSQLRGGSRGYTF
TRBJ2-3,15,TRBV7-2,CASSLQATSTDTQYF
TRBJ2-2,14,TRBV6-5,CASRGQGESGELFF
TRBJ2-3,13,TRBV10-1,CASSQSAYYTQYF
TRBJ1-2,16,TRBV5-3,CARSSRQGERNYGYTF
TRBJ2-2,15,TRBV5-6,CASSSLTGNTGELFF
TRBJ2-1,12,TRBV28,CATNPTSNEQFF
TRBJ2-2,15,TRBV2,CASSELGARTGELFF
TRBJ1-3,14,TRBV18,CASSRAGTGDTIYF
TRBJ2-1,14,TRBV5-1,CASKDGTGIREQFF
TRBJ2-3,15,TRBV5-1,CASSEQGYRADTQYF
TRBJ2-2,15,TRBV5-5,CASSPVAGATGELFF
TRBJ2-7,14,TRBV10-3,CAIRPGTSSYEQYF
TRBJ2-2,15,TRBV2,CAINGPRGDTGELFF
TRBJ1-5,16,TRBV28,CASTLWRTGVDQPQHF
TRBJ1-5,12,TRBV28,CASSIPPGAQHF
TRBJ1-5,13,TRBV28,CASTSWGGEPQHF
TRBJ2-1,15,TRBV30,CAWAGVSSSYNEQFF
TRBJ2-7,14,TRBV4-1,CASSQVGRIYEQYF
TRBJ2-7,15,TRBV2,CASSLPGHNSYEQYF
TRBJ1-6,16,TRBV6-5,CASGWGGGSYNSPLHF